This T cell receptor (beta chain) was sequenced during a study of T cells in tumors after PD-1 blockade (dated by TCRdb to between 2018 and 2020). General notes on the study: Patients were excluded if they had prior checkpoint blockade, use of systemic immunosuppressants, or recent radiotherapy or other anti-cancer therapy within 4 weeks. To compare blood and tumor clonotypes, bulk TCR sequencing was performed on some 10 peripheral blood samples from about five patients. RECIST version 1.1 was the standard used to evaluate clinical response. On average, peripheral blood samples yielded under 45,000 unique clonotypes and approximately 110,000 TCR templates (range about 24,000-290,000). Paired single-cell RNA and TCR sequencing was performed on site-matched tumors from BCC or SCC patients before and after anti-PD-1 therapy. Pembrolizumab 200 mg every 3 weeks or cemiplimab 350 mg every 2 weeks was administered to patients. Ongoing daily vismodegib 150 mg was also given to a subset of patients during anti-PD-1 treatment.

This clone appeared many times. Its cognate antigen has yet to be identified. There are no base qualities to consult, and no much larger clone falls within one base. The immunoSEQ platform was used for deep TCRbeta sequencing. The authors' pipeline ran thus. Only productive rearrangements were exported from the immunoSEQ Analyzer for further analysis. T cell phenotypes were assigned to bulk TCRbeta clonotypes by matching to single-cell RNA+TCR-seq clones sharing the same TCRbeta sequence. Clone enrichment in tumor was calculated as tumor frequency divided by PBMC frequency from bulk TCR sequencing. GLIPH was used to group TCRs into specificity groups, clusters of distinct TCRs likely recognizing common antigens via shared CDR3 motifs. In TCRdb, the immuneACCESS table is reduced to in-frame sequences with V and J assigned. These tables do not hold every clone; where another copy was compared, an unresolved V gene accounts for under half, and the others remain unexplained. The V and J calls and clone size come from that table; D and trimming were worked out from the DNA. This sample is represented by just under 65,000 clones; under 80% of them were singletons. Clones ranked in the top ten supply approximately 4.5% of the sample.

The intended sense of this specimen's time point label: after anti-PD-1 therapy. Genomic DNA extracted from tumor biopsies or peripheral blood was used for bulk TCRbeta sequencing, with input ranging from roughly 616 ng to 6,004 ng. All patients had histologically proven advanced or metastatic basal or squamous cell carcinoma and were poor candidates for surgical resection. Of the 10 or so patients in the basal cell carcinoma cohort, 7 or 8 underwent bulk tumor TCR sequencing. Based on the germline V gene (reference sequence), the CDR1 and CDR2 sequences are LNHDA and SQIVND. At the junction V is shortened by 3 bases and J by 13 bases; bases outside the gene matches: 5. Counted from cysteine to phenylalanine, this CDR3 has 12 amino acids. The sequence is cut down to CDR3 DNA, 36 bases in frame from base 1. Overall study outcomes, separate from this receptor: Where the novel T cell clones came from was not determined, and possible sources could include lymphoid organs or rare unexpanded clones inside the tumor or in the tumor periphery. About 42% of tumor TCR clonotypes were found in blood, and some novel exhausted tumor clones appeared in pre-treatment blood, suggesting peripheral recruitment.

This clonotype was sampled from a human donor with basal cell carcinoma. The chain uses TRBV19 and TRBJ1-2, and 10 junctional nucleotides match TRBD1. This material consisted of PBMCs, taken after anti-PD-1 treatment. The CDR3: CASSMGTGVATF. The DNA sequence is as follows: TGTGCCAGTAGTATGGGGACAGGGGTGGCCACCTTC.